This paragraph reports one T cell receptor (beta chain). The source of the sample is a study of blood T cell repertoires in COVID-19. Across the study: The analysed material was cDNA or gDNA that came from T cells, B-cell-depleted T cells, or PBMCs.

The authors' processing: Quantification of nucleated cells was approximated via reference gene primer amplification. Sequencing was performed with immunoSEQ multiplex PCR; in TCRdb, only in-frame clones are kept and a portion is missing. That table supplies the V and J calls and clone size; D and trimming were determined from the DNA. The sample includes under 300,000 clones, around 90% of them seen just once. The germline V gene has CDR1 SGHVS and CDR2 FQNEAQ. The CDR3 has 16 amino acids. Trimming left V 3 bases short and J 5 bases short, with 16 bases between. This chain links TRBV7-8 with TRBJ2-2; tentative D call: TRBD2 (6 bases). The specimen sequenced was peripheral blood. This clonotype was obtained from a woman younger than 45 with acute or convalescent COVID-19. CDR3 coding DNA: TGTGCCAGCAGCTTGGGTCGGGGGAGGTGGACCGGGGAGCTGTTTTTT. It specifies CASSLGRGRWTGELFF.